This T cell receptor beta chain was profiled in a study of blood T cell repertoires in COVID-19. Study overall: The analysed material was cDNA or gDNA that came from T cells, B-cell-depleted T cells, or PBMCs.

As to this clone: The same CDR3 arises from other DNA sequences in this sample as well.

In the original analysis: Reference gene primer amplification gave estimated nucleated cell counts. Profiling relied on immunoSEQ multiplex PCR, and the TCRdb table lists in-frame clones only, not all of them. For V, J and clone size, that table is used; D and trimming come from the DNA. The repertoire has approximately 260,000 clones, 80% to 90% of them found once; the top ten carry around 4.6%. Germline V CDR1 and CDR2: LNHDA, SQIVND (reference sequence). V lost 4 bases and J lost 1, with 10 bases in between. This CDR3 region has 14 residues. The material sequenced was peripheral blood. The origin of this receptor is a woman between 40 and 50 years old who had recovered from COVID-19. V is TRBV19 and J is TRBJ1-2, with D unresolved. The DNA of the CDR3 is TGTGCCAGTAGTAGCTCGGGAGGTAACTATGGCTACACCTTC. Residues: CASSSSGGNYGYTF.